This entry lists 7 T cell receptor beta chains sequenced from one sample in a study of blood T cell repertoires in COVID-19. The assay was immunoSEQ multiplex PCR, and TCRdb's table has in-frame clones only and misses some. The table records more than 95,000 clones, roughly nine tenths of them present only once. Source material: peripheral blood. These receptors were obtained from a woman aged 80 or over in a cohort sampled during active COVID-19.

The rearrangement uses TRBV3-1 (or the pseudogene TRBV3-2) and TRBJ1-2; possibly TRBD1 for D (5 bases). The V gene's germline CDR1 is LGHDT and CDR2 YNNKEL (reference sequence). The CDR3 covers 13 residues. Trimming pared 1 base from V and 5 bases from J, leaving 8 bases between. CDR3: CASSQAAGYGYTF. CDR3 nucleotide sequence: TGTGCCAGCAGCCAAGCGGCAGGGTATGGCTACACCTTC.

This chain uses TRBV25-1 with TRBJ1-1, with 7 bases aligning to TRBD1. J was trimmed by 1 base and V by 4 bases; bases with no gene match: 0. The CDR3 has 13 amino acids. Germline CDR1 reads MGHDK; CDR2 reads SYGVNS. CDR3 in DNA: TGTGCCAGCAGTGGACAGGGGAACACTGAAGCTTTCTTT. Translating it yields CASSGQGNTEAFF.

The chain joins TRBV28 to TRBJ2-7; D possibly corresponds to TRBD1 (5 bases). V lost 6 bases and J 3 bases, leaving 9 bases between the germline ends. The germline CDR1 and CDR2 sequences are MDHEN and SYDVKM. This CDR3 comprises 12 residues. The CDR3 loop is CASRGRLYEQYF. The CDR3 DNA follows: TGTGCCAGCAGGGGGCGACTCTACGAGCAGTACTTC.

CDR3 nucleotide sequence: TGTGCCAGCAGCTTGGTGACAGGATCAATGAACACTGAAGCTTTCTTT. Its protein is CASSLVTGSMNTEAFF. The rearrangement joins TRBV5-6 to TRBJ1-1, with D possibly TRBD1 on 6 matching bases. The V and J ends lost 0 bases and 0 bases respectively, with 12 bases between them. CDR1 SGHDT and CDR2 YYEEEE come from the germline V gene. The CDR3 spans 16 residues.

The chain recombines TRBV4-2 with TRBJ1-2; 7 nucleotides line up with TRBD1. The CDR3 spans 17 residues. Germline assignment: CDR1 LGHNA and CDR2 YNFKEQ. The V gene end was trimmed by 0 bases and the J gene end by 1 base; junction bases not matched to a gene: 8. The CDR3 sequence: CASSQEPGGSFNYGYTF. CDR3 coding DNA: TGTGCCAGCAGCCAAGAGCCAGGGGGGAGTTTTAACTATGGCTACACCTTC.

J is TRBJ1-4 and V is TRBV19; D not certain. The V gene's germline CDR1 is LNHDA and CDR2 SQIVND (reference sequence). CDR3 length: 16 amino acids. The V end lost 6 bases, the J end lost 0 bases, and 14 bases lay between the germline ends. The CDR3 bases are TGTGCCAGTAGACTAACACCGGGAACAACTAATGAAAAACTGTTTTTT. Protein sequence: CASRLTPGTTNEKLFF.

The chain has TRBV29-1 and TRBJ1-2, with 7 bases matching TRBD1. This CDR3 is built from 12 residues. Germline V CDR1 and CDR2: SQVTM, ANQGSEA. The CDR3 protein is CRAGGQGYGYTF. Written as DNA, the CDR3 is TGCAGAGCAGGGGGGCAGGGTTACGGCTACACCTTC.